The entry below gives a single T cell receptor beta chain sequence along with its context. The antigen remains undetermined. The entry originates in a study of CD8 T cells in ankylosing spondylitis. Study-wide findings and caveats: From matched ankylosing spondylitis synovial fluid, disease-linked clones were reportedly recovered at significantly enriched levels. Existing reports had already noted some motif variants in reactive arthritis synovial fluid and blood.

Germline values: CDR1 SGHRS, CDR2 YFSETQ. This CDR3 region has 16 residues. V lost 3 bases and J lost 0; bases outside the gene matches: 9. As the method for making TCR beta libraries, quantitative 5'-RACE with molecular barcodes was used. TCRdb reprocessed the 5' RACE reads with MiXCR, giving one entry per CDR3 protein. The table lists roughly 140,000 distinct CDR3 sequences, roughly 44% of them singletons. This chain connects TRBV5-1 to TRBJ2-7, with 7 positions matching TRBD2. The sequenced material came from synovial fluid, either unsorted or a sorted T cell fraction (not recorded which). The receptor was isolated from a male donor with ankylosing spondylitis. The DNA of the CDR3 is TGCGCCAGCAGCTGGTTAGCGGGTTTCTACTCCTACGAGCAGTACTTC. Translation gives CASSWLAGFYSYEQYF.